This is a list of T cell receptor beta chains from one sample in a study of cytomegalovirus exposure and HLA in healthy donors. Measured with immunoSEQ multiplex PCR; TCRdb has only the in-frame clones, and not every one. The sample lists roughly 59,000 clones; 85% to 95% were seen once. The sequenced sample was PBMCs. The receptors derive from a woman aged 18 to 35 in good health and CMV-seropositive. The CDR3 runs from the conserved cysteine through the conserved F or W. The D gene is left open where the match is weak. Part of the rows lack a size; the others show once, few, many or a class for expanded clones.

abundance: -; d_gene: -; v_gene: TRBV5-4; j_gene: TRBJ2-1; CDR3aa: CASSPRGIWVGEQFF; CDR3nt: TGTGCCAGCAGCCCCCGAGGGATATGGGTGGGTGAGCAGTTCTTC
abundance: -; d_gene: -; v_gene: TRBV6-5; j_gene: TRBJ1-1; CDR3aa: CASRLGPGTEAFF; CDR3nt: TGTGCCAGCCGGCTCGGCCCGGGCACTGAAGCTTTCTTT
abundance: -; d_gene: -; v_gene: TRBV11-3; j_gene: TRBJ2-3; CDR3aa: CASSSRRGLTDTQYF; CDR3nt: TGTGCCAGCAGCTCCCGAAGGGGCCTCACAGATACGCAGTATTTT
abundance: -; d_gene: -; v_gene: TRBV7-2; j_gene: TRBJ2-1; CDR3aa: CASSVGGSSYNEQFF; CDR3nt: TGTGCCAGCAGCGTGGGGGGAAGCTCCTACAATGAGCAGTTCTTC
abundance: -; d_gene: TRBD1; v_gene: TRBV7-3; j_gene: TRBJ1-2; CDR3aa: CASSLNGQEGAYGYTF; CDR3nt: TGTGCCAGCAGCTTAAATGGGCAGGAGGGGGCATATGGCTACACCTTC
abundance: -; d_gene: TRBD1; v_gene: TRBV9; j_gene: TRBJ1-5; CDR3aa: CASSHTGGPNQPQHF; CDR3nt: TGTGCCAGCAGCCATACAGGGGGCCCCAATCAGCCCCAGCATTTT
abundance: -; d_gene: -; v_gene: TRBV28; j_gene: TRBJ2-1; CDR3aa: CASSSPGLSSYNEQFF; CDR3nt: TGTGCCAGCAGCTCCCCGGGTTTGAGCTCCTACAATGAGCAGTTCTTC
abundance: -; d_gene: TRBD2; v_gene: TRBV28; j_gene: TRBJ2-3; CDR3aa: CASSLQSGRDTQYF; CDR3nt: TGTGCCAGCAGTTTACAAAGCGGGAGAGATACGCAGTATTTT
abundance: few; d_gene: -; v_gene: TRBV7-8; j_gene: TRBJ2-2; CDR3aa: CASSSRDTNTGELFF; CDR3nt: TGTGCCAGCAGCTCAAGGGACACTAACACCGGGGAGCTGTTTTTT
abundance: -; d_gene: TRBD2; v_gene: TRBV7-9; j_gene: TRBJ2-7; CDR3aa: CASTLGGAYEQYF; CDR3nt: TGTGCCAGCACCCTGGGGGGGGCCTACGAGCAGTACTTC
abundance: once; d_gene: -; v_gene: TRBV4-3; j_gene: TRBJ1-1; CDR3aa: CASSQDGQGVTEAFF; CDR3nt: TGCGCCAGCAGCCAAGATGGGCAGGGTGTGACTGAAGCTTTCTTT
abundance: -; d_gene: TRBD1; v_gene: TRBV27; j_gene: TRBJ1-2; CDR3aa: CATLEWGQPGGNYGYTF; CDR3nt: TGTGCCACGCTAGAGTGGGGACAACCAGGGGGAAACTATGGCTACACCTTC